These 8 T cell receptor beta chains were sequenced from one sample in a study of shared clonotypes between healthy human individuals. This table comes from immunoSEQ multiplex PCR, and its TCRdb copy is limited to in-frame clones, with some not included. The table records under 2.5 million clones, roughly 90% of them present only once. Sequenced material: naive CD4+ T cells from PBMCs. Subset of the sample: CD45RA+ positively selected. These receptors were obtained from a man younger than 30 in good health. Some clones in this sample may be carry-over from other donors' samples.

The chain recombines TRBV28 with TRBJ2-1; the D gene is possibly TRBD1 (6 bases). The CDR3 loop spans 14 amino acids. Per germline, CDR1 MDHEN and CDR2 SYDVKM. Trimming cost V 5 bases and J 2 bases, with 10 bases left between them. Written as DNA, the CDR3 is TGTGCCAGCAGTCCACAGGGCACCTACAATGAGCAGTTCTTC. Amino acid sequence: CASSPQGTYNEQFF.

The chain carries TRBV13 and TRBJ2-3; 8 bases agree with TRBD1. V shed 5 bases and J 3 bases; nucleotides not matched to a gene: 4. CDR3 size: 14 residues. Germline V gene lookup returns CDR1 PRHDT and CDR2 FYEKMQ (reference sequence). DNA of the CDR3: TGTGCCAGCAGCCCTCAGGGGGCAACAGATACGCAGTATTTT. The encoded protein is CASSPQGATDTQYF.

V is TRBV30 and J is TRBJ1-3; no clear D. The germline gives CDR1 GTSNPN, CDR2 SVGIG (reference sequence). The CDR3 runs 11 residues. V lost 4 bases and J 4 bases, leaving 5 bases between the germline ends. Here the CDR3 reads CAWTGGNTIYF. CDR3 sequence (DNA): TGTGCCTGGACAGGAGGAAACACCATATATTTT.

V is TRBV14 and J is TRBJ1-1; no firm D call. The CDR3 consists of 14 residues. Per the germline V gene, CDR1 is SGHDN and CDR2 is FVKESK. V was trimmed by 3 bases and J by 5 bases, leaving 13 bases between them. The CDR3 DNA is TGTGCCAGCAGCCAGGGTTGGCTAAGGACTGAAGCTTTCTTT. Protein: CASSQGWLRTEAFF.

In the case of this clone: Other DNA variants within this sample encode the same CDR3. The rearrangement uses TRBV7-2 and TRBJ2-7; D remains unclear. V shed 1 base and J shed 0 bases, with 7 bases lying between them. The CDR3 has 14 residues. Germline CDR1 SGHTA, CDR2 FQGNSA. CDR3 sequence: CASSLDWNSYEQYF. CDR3 DNA sequence: TGTGCCAGCAGCTTAGACTGGAACTCCTACGAGCAGTACTTC.

The genes are TRBV27 and TRBJ1-2, with TRBD1 identical over 7 bases. From germline, CDR1 is MNHEY and CDR2 SMNVEV (reference sequence). The junction had 7 bases not matched to a gene; V was cut back by 6 bases and J by 3 bases. The CDR3 is made up of 14 amino acids. The CDR3 here is CASRRTGADYGYTF. The CDR3 DNA reads as TGTGCCAGCAGGAGAACAGGGGCCGACTATGGCTACACCTTC.

The chain carries TRBV19 and TRBJ1-5, with 8 positions matching TRBD1. The ends lost 5 bases at V and 5 bases at J; junction bases unmatched: 14. The CDR3 is 17 amino acids. Germline CDR1 and CDR2: LNHDA and SQIVND (reference sequence). The CDR3 DNA sequence: TGTGCCAGTAGTTCCGGGACAGGAGTAGCAACGTATCAGCCCCAGCATTTT. This translates into CASSSGTGVATYQPQHF.

The chain carries TRBV15 and TRBJ2-2; TRBD1 is a possible D gene (6 bases). Trimming removed 7 bases from V and 1 base from J, with 10 bases in between. This CDR3 is 14 amino acids long. Germline assignment: CDR1 LNHNV and CDR2 YYDKDF (reference sequence). CDR3 region: CATTPGQNTGELFF. CDR3 in DNA: TGTGCCACCACCCCGGGACAGAACACCGGGGAGCTGTTTTTT.